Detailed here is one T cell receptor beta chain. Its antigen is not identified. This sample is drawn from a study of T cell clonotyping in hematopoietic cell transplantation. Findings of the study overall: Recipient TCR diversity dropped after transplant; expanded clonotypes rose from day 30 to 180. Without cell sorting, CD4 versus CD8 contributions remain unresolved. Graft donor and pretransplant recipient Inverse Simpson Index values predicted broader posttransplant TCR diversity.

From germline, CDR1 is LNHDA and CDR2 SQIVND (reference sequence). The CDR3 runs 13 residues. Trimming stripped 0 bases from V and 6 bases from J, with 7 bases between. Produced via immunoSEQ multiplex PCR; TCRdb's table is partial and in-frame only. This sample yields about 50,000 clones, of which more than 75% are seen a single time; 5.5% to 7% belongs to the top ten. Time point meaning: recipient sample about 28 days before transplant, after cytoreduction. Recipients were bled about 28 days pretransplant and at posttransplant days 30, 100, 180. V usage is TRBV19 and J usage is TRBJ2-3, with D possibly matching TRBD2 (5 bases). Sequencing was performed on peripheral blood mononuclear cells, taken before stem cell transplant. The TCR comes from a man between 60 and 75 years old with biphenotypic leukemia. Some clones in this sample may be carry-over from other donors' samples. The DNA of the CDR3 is TGTGCCAGTAGTATAGATGAGCGGGATACGCAGTATTTT. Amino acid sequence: CASSIDERDTQYF.